The 26 T cell receptor beta chains presented below share a single source sample, sequenced in a study of neoadjuvant anti-PD-1 for oral cavity cancer. Method: immunoSEQ multiplex PCR; TCRdb's copy keeps in-frame clones and lacks some. The sample has approximately 13,000 clones; under 85% are singletons. Documented time point: after neoadjuvant nivolumab, at surgical resection. The sample here was PBMCs, taken after nivolumab (anti-PD-1) treatment. These receptors were collected from a person aged 40-85 years with oral cavity squamous cell carcinoma.

The chain is built from TRBV28 and TRBJ1-1, with 8 bases that match TRBD1. CDR3 length: 15 amino acids. Germline assignment: CDR1 MDHEN and CDR2 SYDVKM. The J segment lost 4 bases and the V segment lost 3 bases, leaving 7 bases of the junction unmatched. The CDR3: CASSLYRGVSTEAFF. The CDR3 DNA follows: TGTGCCAGCAGTTTGTACAGGGGGGTTTCCACTGAAGCTTTCTTT. Drawing the rest from reference TRBV28 and TRBJ1-1, the complete variable domain is DVKVTQSSRYLVKRTGEKVFLECVQDMDHENMFWYRQDPGLGLRLIYFSYDVKMKEKGDIPEGYSVSREKKERFSLILESASTNQTSMYLCASSLYRGVSTEAFFGQGTRLTVV.

The V call is TRBV7-9, the J call TRBJ1-5, with no clear D. This CDR3 has 13 residues. Trimming took 2 bases from V and 6 from J, leaving 8 bases between them. Germline V gives CDR1 SEHNR, CDR2 FQNEAQ (reference sequence). CDR3 amino acids: CASSLSQSQPQHF. CDR3 coding DNA: TGTGCCAGCAGCTTATCTCAGAGTCAGCCCCAGCATTTT.

This sequence joins TRBV11-2 and TRBJ2-3; D is unresolved. Germline CDR1 is SGHAT and CDR2 is FQNNGV. This CDR3 has 14 residues. The V end was cut by 5 bases, the J end by 6 bases, with 15 bases between. CDR3 sequence reads: CASSQSGFSDTQYF. The CDR3 DNA reads TGTGCCAGCAGCCAGTCGGGTTTTAGCGATACGCAGTATTTT.

The chain couples TRBV5-6 to TRBJ2-7; maybe TRBD1 (7 bases). V was clipped by 4 bases and J by 5 bases, with 16 bases between them. CDR3 size: 14 residues. Germline CDR1 reads SGHDT; CDR2 reads YYEEEE. The CDR3, as DNA: TGTGCCAGCAGCGGAAGGAGGGGGCGGAACGAGCAGTACTTC. It yields the protein CASSGRRGRNEQYF.

The V and J genes are TRBV5-8 and TRBJ2-1; D unresolved. V was trimmed by 0 bases and J by 8 bases, leaving 6 bases between them. The CDR3 is made up of 12 amino acids. The V gene's germline CDR1 is SGHTS and CDR2 YDEGEE. CDR3 coding DNA: TGTGCCAGCAGCTTGGTGAGGCATGAGCAGTTCTTC. This gives the protein CASSLVRHEQFF.

The CDR3 region is CASYGGAGEKLFF. The CDR3 bases are TGTGCTTCTTACGGGGGCGCAGGTGAAAAACTGTTTTTT. The chain has TRBV30 and TRBJ1-4, with D possibly TRBD1 on 6 matching bases. Germline loops: CDR1 GTSNPN, CDR2 SVGIG (reference sequence). CDR3 length: 13 amino acids. Complete variable domain (other parts from reference TRBV30 and TRBJ1-4): SQTIHQWPATLVQPVGSPLSLECTVEGTSNPNLYWYRQAAGRGLQLLFYSVGIGQISSEVPQNLSASRPQDRQFILSSKKLLLSDSGFYLCASYGGAGEKLFFGSGTQLSVL.

The chain couples TRBV5-5 to TRBJ2-7; the match to TRBD2 covers 7 bases. Germline CDR1 SGHKS, CDR2 YYEKEE (reference sequence). V was clipped by 0 bases and J by 0 bases; unmatched bases: 12. This CDR3 region has 18 residues. The DNA for the CDR3 is TGTGCCAGCAGCTTGGCCAGGATAGCGGGTCCTCTCTCCTACGAGCAGTACTTC. This codes for CASSLARIAGPLSYEQYF.

V and J are TRBV4-2 and TRBJ1-5; D is undetermined. Germline assignment: CDR1 LGHNA and CDR2 YNFKEQ. V dropped 2 bases and J dropped 6 bases, with 8 bases sitting between them. The CDR3 is 13 residues long. Here the CDR3 reads CASSQYVGQPQHF. The CDR3 region has the DNA TGTGCCAGCAGCCAATACGTGGGTCAGCCCCAGCATTTT.

This chain connects TRBV28 to TRBJ2-7, with D hard to call. The CDR3 consists of 14 residues. V shed 4 bases and J shed 3 bases, with 13 bases lying between them. Germline V CDR1 and CDR2: MDHEN, SYDVKM. The CDR3 sequence is CASSSPPLNYEQYF. The CDR3 DNA is TGTGCCAGCAGTTCCCCCCCTTTAAACTACGAGCAGTACTTC.

In DNA, the CDR3 is TGTGCCAGCAGTTACCCAGGGTTTGCCAACGAGCAGTACTTC. It codes for CASSYPGFANEQYF. The rearrangement links TRBV28 to TRBJ2-7; D perhaps matches TRBD1 (5 bases). The V end lost 4 bases, the J end lost 5 bases, and 15 bases lay between the germline ends. The CDR3 has 14 residues. Germline-derived CDR1 and CDR2 are MDHEN and SYDVKM.

The genes are TRBV19 and TRBJ2-3; TRBD2 agrees at 14 bases. Germline V gives CDR1 LNHDA, CDR2 SQIVND (reference sequence). The CDR3 loop spans 15 amino acids. The V gene end was trimmed by 6 bases and the J gene end by 5 bases; junction bases not matched to a gene: 4. The CDR3 spells CASRAGTSGRDTQYF. CDR3 DNA: TGTGCCAGTAGGGCCGGGACTAGCGGGAGAGATACGCAGTATTTT.

The chain combines TRBV21-1 with TRBJ2-7; the D call TRBD2 from the table was never checked on the DNA. TRBV21-1 is marked as a pseudogene. This CDR3 is built from 16 residues. Here the CDR3 DNA reads TGTGCCAGCCTTGGACGGTCCCTAGCGTTTCCCTACGAGCAGTACTTC. As protein: CASLGRSLAFPYEQYF.

The chain is built from TRBV30 and TRBJ2-7; TRBD2 aligns across 13 bases. The CDR3 consists of 16 residues. Trimming removed 2 bases from V and 3 bases from J; junction bases left unmatched: 7. The germline V gene has CDR1 GTSNPN and CDR2 SVGIG (reference sequence). For the CDR3, the DNA is TGTGCCTGGAGTCCACTAGCGGGGGGGCATGTCTACGAGCAGTACTTC. This codes for CAWSPLAGGHVYEQYF.

The V and J genes are TRBV10-3 and TRBJ2-7; possibly TRBD2 for D (6 bases). This CDR3 comprises 12 residues. Germline loops: CDR1 ENHRY, CDR2 SYGVKD. The V gene lost 11 bases and the J gene lost 3 bases, with 14 bases spanning the gap. The CDR3 loop reads CACGTDNYEQYF. The CDR3 region has the DNA TGTGCCTGCGGGACGGACAACTACGAGCAGTACTTC.

V usage is TRBV5-4 and J usage is TRBJ1-1, with D possibly matching TRBD1 (5 bases). Germline lookup yields CDR1 SGHNT and CDR2 YYREEE (reference sequence). Trimming removed 2 bases at V and 1 base at J, with 21 bases between. This CDR3 spans 18 amino acids. CDR3 region: CASSFIVGLGLPNTEAFF. In nucleotides, the CDR3 is TGTGCCAGCAGCTTTATCGTCGGGTTGGGGCTGCCGAACACTGAAGCTTTCTTT.

This chain links TRBV29-1 with TRBJ2-7; D may be TRBD1 (5 bases). Per germline, CDR1 SQVTM and CDR2 ANQGSEA. The CDR3 extends over 13 amino acids. Between the trimmed V and J ends, which lost 7 bases and 4 bases, there was a span of 17 bases. The CDR3 DNA follows: TGCAGCGCCGAGCAGAGTCAGGGATACGAGCAGTACTTC. This gives the protein CSAEQSQGYEQYF.

V gene TRBV6-6 combines with J gene TRBJ2-7, with D tentatively TRBD1 (7 bases). This CDR3 has 16 amino acids. The V end was cut by 5 bases, the J end by 0 bases, with 17 bases between. Germline V CDR1 and CDR2: MNHNY, SVGAGI (reference sequence). The CDR3 region has the DNA TGTGCCAGCAGTCCGGGGGTCGGGACAGCCTCCTACGAGCAGTACTTC. Protein product: CASSPGVGTASYEQYF.

This clone occurred a few times. The rearrangement joins TRBV7-9 to TRBJ2-1; D remains unclear. CDR3 size: 19 residues. Germline V lookup: CDR1 SEHNR, CDR2 FQNEAQ (reference sequence). V lost 2 bases and J lost 1, with 21 bases in between. This chain's CDR3 is CASSLMLSTDRFSYNEQFF. The CDR3 region has the DNA TGTGCCAGCAGCTTAATGTTAAGTACAGACCGATTTTCCTACAATGAGCAGTTCTTC.

The chain combines TRBV7-9 with TRBJ1-3, with 8 bases identical to TRBD1. Trimming at V came to 5 bases and at J to 2 bases, leaving 8 bases not matched to a gene. The CDR3 totals 16 residues. Germline CDR1 and CDR2: SEHNR and FQNEAQ (reference sequence). As DNA, the CDR3 is TGTGCCAGCAGCCAGGGGGCAGTCAGGGCTGGAAACACCATATATTTT. It translates to CASSQGAVRAGNTIYF.

The rearrangement joins TRBV19 to TRBJ1-1, with 7 bases matching TRBD1. CDR3 size: 15 residues. Looked up from germline, CDR1 is LNHDA and CDR2 is SQIVND (reference sequence). V dropped 6 bases and J dropped 1; count of bases not matched to a gene: 8. CDR3 nucleotides: TGTGCCAGTAGAGGCAGGGGGAGACGGAACACTGAAGCTTTCTTT. Its protein product is CASRGRGRRNTEAFF.

This chain connects TRBV27 to TRBJ1-5; possibly TRBD1 for D (5 bases). The length of the CDR3 is 13 residues. CDR1 and CDR2 from the germline V gene are MNHEY and SMNVEV (reference sequence). V was shortened by 5 bases and J by 6 bases, with 11 bases between the two germline ends. The CDR3 here is CASSHGGGQPQHF. The CDR3 bases are TGTGCCAGCAGTCACGGTGGGGGTCAGCCCCAGCATTTT.

The count of this clone is one. The V gene is TRBV10-1, the J gene TRBJ2-7, with unresolved D. V lost 6 bases and J 3 bases, leaving 12 bases between the germline ends. CDR1 is WNHNN and CDR2 is SYGVQD in the germline V gene (reference sequence). The CDR3 has 13 amino acids. The CDR3 protein is CASSSTSVYEQYF. CDR3 sequence (DNA): TGCGCCAGCAGCTCTACTTCGGTCTACGAGCAGTACTTC.

This chain uses TRBV5-1 with TRBJ2-1; D gene uncertain. The CDR3 totals 15 residues. Germline loops: CDR1 SGHRS, CDR2 YFSETQ. V shed 0 bases and J shed 0 bases, with 7 bases lying between them. This CDR3 reads CASSLDGNSYNEQFF. The CDR3 nucleotides are TGCGCCAGCAGCTTGGACGGAAACTCCTACAATGAGCAGTTCTTC.

This clone appeared a single time. The chain has TRBV6-5 and TRBJ2-7; perhaps TRBD1 as D (6 bases). The CDR3 extends over 15 amino acids. The germline V and J ends were trimmed by 6 bases and 2 bases, with 17 bases remaining between them. Germline CDR1 is MNHEY and CDR2 is SVGAGI. The CDR3 region is CASRPFTGTAYEQYF. The CDR3, as DNA: TGTGCCAGCAGACCGTTTACAGGGACGGCCTACGAGCAGTACTTC.

The chain carries TRBV4-1 and TRBJ1-1, with 8 bases that match TRBD1. The trim removed 6 bases at V and 6 bases at J, leaving 6 bases unmatched. The CDR3 extends over 13 amino acids. The germline CDR1 and CDR2 sequences are MGHRA and YSYEKL. The CDR3 DNA is TGCGCCAGCAGGCGGAGCAGGGGGCCTGAAGCTTTCTTT. It codes for CASRRSRGPEAFF.

The chain uses TRBV6-6 and TRBJ2-7, with D perhaps matching TRBD1 (5 bases). The CDR3 runs to 14 residues. The germline V gene has CDR1 MNHNY and CDR2 SVGAGI (reference sequence). V lost 0 bases and J 4 bases, leaving 10 bases between the germline ends. CDR3 region: CASSYSAGLYEQYF. The CDR3 DNA sequence: TGTGCCAGCAGTTACTCCGCAGGGCTATACGAGCAGTACTTC.